The 29 T cell receptor beta chains below come from one sample, sequenced in a study of blood T cell repertoires in COVID-19. Only in-frame clones appear in the TCRdb table, and some are missing; sequencing was by immunoSEQ multiplex PCR. The table has a few hundred thousand clones, roughly four fifths seen once. The sample was peripheral blood. The source is a woman aged 50 to 60 with acute or convalescent COVID-19.

The V and J genes are TRBV6-6 and TRBJ1-4; no clear D. This CDR3 has 16 amino acids. The germline V gene has CDR1 MNHNY and CDR2 SVGAGI (reference sequence). Trimming left V 2 bases short and J 6 bases short, with 16 bases between. The CDR3: CASSYPLIEADEKLFF. CDR3 nucleotide sequence: TGTGCCAGCAGTTACCCCCTCATTGAGGCGGATGAAAAACTGTTTTTT.

This sequence joins TRBV5-4 and TRBJ1-6; TRBD1 agrees at 8 bases. V lost 2 bases to trimming and J lost 4 bases; unmatched junction nucleotides: 2. The V gene's germline CDR1 is SGHNT and CDR2 YYREEE (reference sequence). There are 15 residues in the CDR3. The CDR3: CASSFGQGYNSPLHF. For the CDR3, the DNA is TGTGCCAGCAGCTTTGGACAGGGATATAATTCACCCCTCCACTTT.

The chain combines TRBV18 with TRBJ1-6, with a weak D call TRBD1 (6 bases). The V gene lost 3 bases and the J gene lost 5 bases, with 14 bases spanning the gap. This CDR3 has 16 amino acids. CDR1 and CDR2 from the germline V gene are KGHSH and LQKENI. The CDR3 loop reads CASSPRQVDHNSPLHF. In nucleotides, the CDR3 is TGTGCCAGCTCACCCCGACAGGTTGACCATAATTCACCCCTCCACTTT.

The genes are TRBV6-5 and TRBJ1-4; no clear D. Per germline, CDR1 MNHEY and CDR2 SVGAGI. V dropped 0 bases and J dropped 5 bases, with 13 bases sitting between them. This CDR3 spans 16 amino acids. CDR3 amino acids: CASSYSRTTSNEKLFF. CDR3 DNA: TGTGCCAGCAGTTACTCGAGAACTACAAGCAATGAAAAACTGTTTTTT.

Regarding this clone: The sample holds other DNA sequences that translate to the same CDR3. The chain recombines TRBV4-2 with TRBJ2-5; TRBD2 agrees at 14 bases. The ends lost 1 base at V and 2 bases at J; junction bases unmatched: 0. Germline V CDR1 and CDR2: LGHNA, YNFKEQ. This CDR3 is 16 amino acids long. Here the CDR3 reads CASSQGLAGGQETQYF. The CDR3 DNA sequence: TGTGCCAGCAGCCAAGGACTAGCGGGAGGGCAAGAGACCCAGTACTTC.

The chain recombines TRBV19 with TRBJ1-4; D ambiguous. The V end lost 4 bases, the J end lost 0 bases, and 9 bases lay between the germline ends. CDR1 and CDR2 from the germline V gene are LNHDA and SQIVND (reference sequence). This CDR3 contains 15 residues. In DNA form, the CDR3 reads TGTGCCAGTAGTACGCAGAGCGCAACTAATGAAAAACTGTTTTTT. Protein product: CASSTQSATNEKLFF.

This chain uses TRBV18 with TRBJ1-5; tentative D call: TRBD1 (6 bases). V dropped 2 bases and J dropped 6 bases, with 23 bases sitting between them. This CDR3 contains 18 residues. Germline loops: CDR1 KGHSH, CDR2 LQKENI. CDR3 sequence reads: CASSPGIAGGGASQPQHF. In DNA form, the CDR3 reads TGTGCCAGCTCACCAGGAATCGCTGGCGGGGGGGCCAGTCAGCCCCAGCATTTT.

This chain links TRBV28 with TRBJ2-7, with 11 positions matching TRBD2. Germline V gene sequence: CDR1 MDHEN, CDR2 SYDVKM. The ends lost 10 bases at V and 3 bases at J; junction bases unmatched: 5. The CDR3 consists of 13 residues. CDR3 loop: CATQTSGVYEQYF. The CDR3 DNA is TGTGCCACCCAGACTAGCGGGGTCTACGAGCAGTACTTC.

The chain uses TRBV6-5 and TRBJ2-6; tentative D call: TRBD1 (6 bases). Trimming removed 0 bases at V and 2 bases at J, with 8 bases between. The CDR3 contains 16 residues. Germline V CDR1 and CDR2: MNHEY, SVGAGI. Here the CDR3 DNA reads TGTGCCAGCAGTTACTCGGGGGCCCCTGGGGCCAACGTCCTGACTTTC. Its translation is CASSYSGAPGANVLTF.

Notes on this clone: This CDR3 is also generated by other DNA sequences in the sample. The CDR3 DNA is TGTGCCAGCAGTTTATCCAATTCCTACGAGCAGTACTTC. Its translation: CASSLSNSYEQYF. The chain combines TRBV28 with TRBJ2-7; D ambiguous. Per the germline V gene, CDR1 is MDHEN and CDR2 is SYDVKM. V lost 1 base and J lost 1, with 5 bases in between. The CDR3 consists of 13 residues.

The chain recombines TRBV5-4 with TRBJ2-3; 11 bases align to TRBD2. In germline, CDR1 is SGHNT, CDR2 YYREEE (reference sequence). This CDR3 has 18 amino acids. J gave up 2 bases and V 4 bases, and 12 bases lay outside the gene matches. CDR3 bases: TGTGCCAGCAGCCAAAGGGGGTCTAGCGGGGGGTCCACAGATACGCAGTATTTT. Its protein product is CASSQRGSSGGSTDTQYF.

The chain couples TRBV5-6 to TRBJ2-1, with TRBD1 identical over 7 bases. V shed 6 bases, J shed 6 bases, and the junction held 12 bases outside the gene matches. The CDR3 loop spans 15 amino acids. In germline, CDR1 is SGHDT, CDR2 YYEEEE. The CDR3 bases are TGTGCCAGCACCCGGTGGACAGGTCCCTCCAATGAGCAGTTCTTC. Its protein is CASTRWTGPSNEQFF.

The rearrangement joins TRBV19 to TRBJ2-3, with TRBD1 matching over 9 bases. This CDR3 contains 15 residues. Germline assignment: CDR1 LNHDA and CDR2 SQIVND (reference sequence). The J segment lost 5 bases and the V segment lost 7 bases, leaving 10 bases of the junction unmatched. CDR3 DNA: TGTGCCAGTATTCAGACAGGGGGTAAACGAGATACGCAGTATTTT. Translation gives CASIQTGGKRDTQYF.

The rearrangement uses TRBV20-1 and TRBJ2-7; no clear D gene. Germline assignment: CDR1 DFQATT and CDR2 SNEGSKA (reference sequence). V lost 3 bases to trimming and J lost 2 bases, with 17 bases between them. The CDR3 runs 15 residues. Written as DNA, the CDR3 is TGCAGTGCTAGTCGATCGGCGGCCTTAACCTACGAGCAGTACTTC. Translating gives CSASRSAALTYEQYF.

This clone has just one count. The V call is TRBV5-4, the J call TRBJ1-1; D possibly corresponds to TRBD1 (6 bases). The CDR3 totals 13 residues. Per germline, CDR1 SGHNT and CDR2 YYREEE (reference sequence). Trimming cost V 0 bases and J 5 bases, with 8 bases left between them. CDR3 sequence (DNA): TGTGCCAGCAGCTTGGTTCAGGGGACTGAAGCTTTCTTT. Its translation: CASSLVQGTEAFF.

The chain couples TRBV15 to TRBJ1-2; D is ambiguous. The CDR3 extends over 16 amino acids. V was cut by 0 bases and J by 4 bases, with 15 bases left in between. Germline loops: CDR1 LNHNV, CDR2 YYDKDF (reference sequence). The CDR3 nucleotides are TGTGCCACCAGCAGAGATCTCGGAGTCTCCGGCTATGGCTACACCTTC. Protein product: CATSRDLGVSGYGYTF.

This chain links TRBV19 with TRBJ1-6; 8 bases agree with TRBD1. This CDR3 comprises 14 residues. Germline V gene sequence: CDR1 LNHDA, CDR2 SQIVND (reference sequence). The trim removed 5 bases at V and 9 bases at J, leaving 6 bases unmatched. CDR3: CASSDMDRASPLHF. For the CDR3, the DNA is TGTGCCAGTAGTGATATGGACAGGGCTTCACCCCTCCACTTT.

The chain has TRBV12-2 and TRBJ2-2; the tabulated D call, TRBD2, remains unverified against the DNA. TRBV12-2 is reported as a pseudogene. This CDR3 spans 18 amino acids. CDR3 region: CASRLGSAAGGPTGELFF. DNA for the CDR3: TGTGCAAGTCGCTTGGGGTCAGCAGCGGGGGGACCCACCGGGGAGCTGTTTTTT.

The rearrangement uses TRBV24-1 and TRBJ1-2; D remains ambiguous. V lost 4 bases and J lost 2, with 7 bases in between. CDR1 is KGHDR and CDR2 is SFDVKD in the germline V gene. CDR3 length equals 13 residues. CDR3 protein: CATSDYGNYGYTF. The CDR3 DNA sequence: TGTGCCACCAGTGACTACGGGAACTATGGCTACACCTTC.

The rearrangement uses TRBV6-5 and TRBJ2-1; 9 bases line up with TRBD1. The CDR3 is 15 residues long. V dropped 4 bases and J dropped 7; count of bases not matched to a gene: 8. Per the germline V gene, CDR1 is MNHEY and CDR2 is SVGAGI. CDR3 loop: CASSSRTGAGNEQFF. CDR3 nucleotides: TGTGCCAGCAGTTCTCGGACAGGGGCAGGGAATGAGCAGTTCTTC.

This clone has a single count. CDR3 nucleotide sequence: TGTGCCAGCAGCTTGGGGACTAGCGGGGGGGACCGAGAGACCCAGTACTTC. Encoded protein: CASSLGTSGGDRETQYF. V gene TRBV5-4 combines with J gene TRBJ2-5; 15 bases are shared with TRBD2. Germline lookup yields CDR1 SGHNT and CDR2 YYREEE (reference sequence). The length of the CDR3 is 17 residues. The ends lost 0 bases at V and 4 bases at J; junction bases unmatched: 4.

This sequence joins TRBV27 and TRBJ2-2; 7 positions agree with TRBD2. Germline CDR1 MNHEY, CDR2 SMNVEV (reference sequence). J lost 7 bases, V lost 2 bases, and 10 bases had no gene match. The CDR3 length is 16 residues. Written as DNA, the CDR3 is TGTGCCAGCAGTTTACGACTAGCTCGAATTGGCGGGGAGCTGTTTTTT. This gives the protein CASSLRLARIGGELFF.

This chain joins TRBV5-5 and TRBJ2-1; 7 bases are shared with TRBD2. The CDR3 extends over 15 amino acids. The germline CDR1 and CDR2 sequences are SGHKS and YYEKEE (reference sequence). V was clipped by 3 bases and J by 3 bases; unmatched bases: 6. CDR3 DNA: TGTGCCAGCAGCTCAAAAGCGGGGATCTACAATGAGCAGTTCTTC. Its protein is CASSSKAGIYNEQFF.

V gene TRBV3-1 (or the pseudogene TRBV3-2) combines with J gene TRBJ1-5, with 7 bases matching TRBD1. CDR1 is LGHDT, CDR2 YNNKEL, per germline (reference sequence). The CDR3 length is 15 residues. J was trimmed by 7 bases and V by 0 bases; bases with no gene match: 6. In DNA form, the CDR3 reads TGTGCCAGCAGCCAAGATCTACAGGGGTTCCAGCCCCAGCATTTT. Protein product: CASSQDLQGFQPQHF.

The V gene is TRBV19, the J gene TRBJ1-3, with 7 bases identical to TRBD1. Germline-derived CDR1 and CDR2 are LNHDA and SQIVND (reference sequence). Losses at the gene ends were 7 bases for V and 0 bases for J; bases not matched to a gene: 9. The CDR3 totals 16 residues. The CDR3 DNA sequence: TGTGCCAGTACCACACCGGGACAGAGCTCTGGAAACACCATATATTTT. Translating gives CASTTPGQSSGNTIYF.

The chain employs TRBV7-3 and TRBJ2-1; 9 nucleotides align to TRBD2. J was trimmed by 8 bases and V by 4 bases; bases with no gene match: 9. Germline V gene lookup returns CDR1 SGHTA and CDR2 FQGTGA. The CDR3 has 15 residues. CDR3 region: CASSSQGGGAYEQFF. The CDR3 DNA reads as TGTGCCAGCAGCTCCCAGGGCGGGGGGGCCTATGAGCAGTTCTTC.

The chain is built from TRBV28 and TRBJ2-7; D gene ambiguous. Per the germline V gene, CDR1 is MDHEN and CDR2 is SYDVKM. The germline V and J ends were trimmed by 5 bases and 3 bases, with 14 bases remaining between them. CDR3 length: 14 amino acids. The CDR3 spells CASSQASDGYEQYF. CDR3 nucleotide sequence: TGTGCCAGCAGTCAGGCGTCGGATGGCTACGAGCAGTACTTC.

The chain couples TRBV6-5 to TRBJ2-7; 9 bases map to TRBD1. In germline, CDR1 is MNHEY, CDR2 SVGAGI. This CDR3 has 15 amino acids. V lost 5 bases to trimming and J lost 6 bases; unmatched junction nucleotides: 11. The CDR3 protein is CASSRSRDRVSEQYF. The CDR3 DNA sequence: TGTGCCAGCAGTCGTTCCCGGGACAGGGTATCCGAGCAGTACTTC.

The CDR3 loop is CASSHMSDREQYF. In DNA, the CDR3 is TGTGCCAGCAGCCACATGTCCGACAGAGAGCAGTACTTC. The V and J genes are TRBV6-5 and TRBJ2-7, with D possibly TRBD1 on 5 matching bases. This CDR3 contains 13 residues. From germline, CDR1 is MNHEY and CDR2 SVGAGI. Trimming left V 6 bases short and J 7 bases short, with 16 bases between.